The 5 T cell receptor beta chains given below trace back to one sample, sequenced in a study of cytomegalovirus exposure and HLA in healthy donors. Both 60 Vbeta primers and 13 Jbeta primers went into the PCR. The table came from immunoSEQ multiplex PCR; TCRdb's copy has only in-frame clones and leaves some out. This table has approximately 140,000 clones, more than 70% appearing once. The sample was PBMCs. These receptors all come from a woman aged 45-60 years in good health and CMV-seronegative.

The V gene is TRBV5-1, the J gene TRBJ2-2; D is perhaps TRBD1 (5 bases). V was shortened by 1 base and J by 5 bases, with 12 bases between the two germline ends. The length of the CDR3 is 15 residues. CDR1 is SGHRS and CDR2 is YFSETQ in the germline V gene. The CDR3 loop reads CASSLRQGRTGELFF. The CDR3 DNA follows: TGCGCCAGCAGCTTGCGGCAGGGTAGAACCGGGGAGCTGTTTTTT. The whole variable domain, remainder taken from reference TRBV5-1 and TRBJ2-2, is KAGVTQTPRYLIKTRGQQVTLSCSPISGHRSVSWYQQTPGQGLQFLFEYFSETQRNKGNFPGRFSGRQFSNSRSEMNVSTLELGDSALYLCASSLRQGRTGELFFGEGSRLTVL.

The rearrangement joins TRBV2 to TRBJ2-1; tentative D call: TRBD1 (5 bases). With 2 bases removed from V and 7 bases from J, the gap between germline ends came to 6 bases. Germline V gives CDR1 SNHLY, CDR2 FYNNEI. The CDR3 length is 12 residues. CDR3 residues: CASSEPGNEQFF. The CDR3 DNA reads as TGTGCCAGCAGTGAACCAGGGAATGAGCAGTTCTTC.

The chain combines TRBV19 with TRBJ1-2; possible D gene TRBD1, 5 bases. Germline CDR1 LNHDA, CDR2 SQIVND (reference sequence). Between the trimmed V and J ends, which lost 5 bases and 2 bases, there was a span of 18 bases. The CDR3 length is 16 residues. CDR3 residues: CASSLHTDNKNYGYTF. In nucleotides, the CDR3 is TGTGCCAGTAGTCTCCATACGGACAACAAAAACTATGGCTACACCTTC.

This clone has a count of ten or more. The J gene is TRBJ2-1, the V gene TRBV4-2, with 9 nucleotides matching TRBD2. V was pared by 0 bases and J by 10 bases, with 10 bases of the junction left unmatched. CDR1 is LGHNA, CDR2 YNFKEQ, per germline. The CDR3 has 16 residues. The CDR3 spells CASSQDSSGAIFEQFF. The CDR3 bases are TGTGCCAGCAGCCAAGATTCTAGCGGGGCCATTTTCGAGCAGTTCTTC.

This chain links TRBV23-1 with TRBJ2-7; D may be TRBD1 (6 bases). TRBV23-1 belongs to the ORF category, with a function that is uncertain. The CDR3 runs 13 residues. V lost 6 bases to trimming and J lost 2 bases, with 11 bases between them. CDR3 DNA sequence: TGCGCCAGCAGCCGCGACAGGACCTACGAGCAGTACTTC. Translating gives CASSRDRTYEQYF.